This TCR beta chain was captured in a study of human T cells and chemical hapten exposure. Study-level information: Mainly, slight library volume differences in the pool made TCR yields vary. Points from the study as a whole: The formation of large CDR3 similarity clusters by expanded TCRs significantly exceeded that of controls.

This clonotype was seen repeatedly, ten times or more. Antigen specificity is unknown. The time point is: patch test 2, 6 weeks after DPC sensitization. The treatment: therapeutic diphenylcyclopropenone sensitization with weekly scalp DPC. Donors were 18 to 70-year-old alopecia patients suitable for DPC. TCRdb re-derived calls from the RACE reads in MiXCR, one entry per CDR3 protein. The data contain about 43,000 distinct CDR3 sequences, about 3.5% of them singletons. This CDR3 has 16 residues. Per germline, CDR1 SGHAT and CDR2 FQNNGV. The V gene lost 5 bases and the J gene lost 2 bases, with 17 bases spanning the gap.

The sequence came from a man aged 40-55 years with alopecia areata. Some clones in this sample may be carry-over from other donors' samples. V gene TRBV11-2 combines with J gene TRBJ2-3; D possibly corresponds to TRBD1 (6 bases). The sample consisted of whole blood, taken in connection with sensitization to the hapten diphenylcyclopropenone (DPC). The CDR3 sequence: CASSRNGQKNTDTQYF. CDR3 DNA: TGTGCCAGCAGCCGTAATGGACAGAAAAACACAGATACGCAGTATTTT.